These T cell receptor beta chains were read from a single sample in a study of T cell repertoires in cytomegalovirus infection. MiXCR, applied by TCRdb to the reads, yields one record per CDR3 protein. The table has some 800,000 distinct CDR3 sequences, less than 35% seen once. What these receptors recognize is not known. The starting material was cultured CD8+ T cells from PBMCs, obtained from culture after CMV antigen stimulation. The receptors come from a human donor in good health (CMV status not recorded). Some clones in this sample may be carry-over from other donors' samples. CDR3s leave out the opening cysteine and the closing phenylalanine or tryptophan. A clone size is listed for some rows: how often the clone was seen (once, few, many), or a class if it is expanded.

J | V | size | CDR3
TRBJ2-2 | TRBV25-1 | many | ASSVFSTGELF
TRBJ2-5 | TRBV6-1 | many | ASSEGAGVGETQY
TRBJ1-5 | TRBV27 | few | ASSGPGSNQPQH
TRBJ2-2 | TRBV19 | few | ASREEWADLAGELF
TRBJ1-1 | TRBV7-9 | - | ASSLVPSRETEAF
TRBJ2-1 | TRBV27 | few | ASSLSAVYNEQF
TRBJ1-1 | TRBV6-1 | once | ASSLFEAF
TRBJ1-2 | TRBV3-1 | - | ASSRTETGTEDRRNYGYT
TRBJ1-1 | TRBV7-8 | - | ASRQRDGRTEAF
TRBJ2-3 | TRBV5-1 | - | ASSLPACGGAGDTQY
TRBJ1-3 | TRBV28 | - | ASSFYRAGNTIY
TRBJ2-6 | TRBV24-1 | few | ATSGSGVLT
TRBJ2-5 | TRBV28 | - | ASSWTSGGLQETQY
TRBJ1-2 | TRBV6-6 | - | ASSYSISRRGYGYT
TRBJ1-5 | TRBV9 | few | ASSVGQGASQPQH
TRBJ2-5 | TRBV5-6 | few | ASSFGGLWETQY
TRBJ1-1 | TRBV6-5 | - | ASSGPTNTEAF
TRBJ1-1 | TRBV28 | few | ASREGQLMNTEAF
TRBJ2-3 | TRBV10-3 | - | AISLGMGTDTQY
TRBJ2-2 | TRBV5-6 | - | ASSLSGSPGELF
TRBJ1-1 | TRBV29-1 | - | SSRETEAF
TRBJ2-3 | TRBV7-2 | many | ASSRNFRGRLAGDTDTQY
TRBJ1-3 | TRBV7-9 | few | ASSTGRRDTIY
TRBJ2-4 | TRBV3-1 | - | ASSPRSDRVNIQY
TRBJ2-1 | TRBV7-2 | many | ASSLVGQGPNEQF
TRBJ2-3 | TRBV10-3 | few | AISEPAAHPDTQY
TRBJ1-2 | TRBV7-6 | many | ASSRGESYGYT
TRBJ2-7 | TRBV19 | - | ASSIRGRYEQY
TRBJ1-5 | TRBV27 | few | ASSFGSPNQPQH
TRBJ2-2 | TRBV7-6 | many | ASSFLSGENTGELF
TRBJ1-1 | TRBV27 | few | ASSLGGSRTEAF